The 21 T cell receptor beta chains below come from one sample, sequenced in a study of blood T cell repertoires in COVID-19. Assay: immunoSEQ multiplex PCR; the TCRdb copy retains only in-frame clones and omits some. The repertoire includes 250,000 to 350,000 clones, 80% to 90% of them detected once, and around 8% sits in the top ten. The sequenced sample consisted of peripheral blood. These receptors all stem from a woman between 50 and 59 years old who had recovered from COVID-19.

The chain uses TRBV7-9 and TRBJ1-4; D uncertain. The germline V gene encodes CDR1 SEHNR and CDR2 FQNEAQ (reference sequence). This CDR3 is 12 amino acids long. The V end lost 11 bases, the J end lost 5 bases, and 12 bases lay between the germline ends. Here the CDR3 reads CASGISNEKLFF. As DNA, the CDR3 is TGTGCCTCGGGGATCTCCAATGAAAAACTGTTTTTT. Combining the CDR3 with reference TRBV7-9 and TRBJ1-4 gives the whole variable domain DTGVSQNPRHKITKRGQNVTFRCDPISEHNRLYWYRQTLGQGPEFLTYFQNEAQLEKSRLLSDRFSAERPKGSFSTLEIQRTEQGDSAMYLCASGISNEKLFFGSGTQLSVL.

The chain links TRBV12-3 or TRBV12-4 to TRBJ1-2; D possibly corresponds to TRBD1 (5 bases). The CDR3 runs 12 residues. V lost 5 bases to trimming and J lost 7 bases, with 11 bases between them. For the CDR3, the DNA is TGTGCCAGCAGTACCAGGACATTTGGCTACACCTTC. It is translated as CASSTRTFGYTF.

This chain connects TRBV14 to TRBJ1-6; 10 bases agree with TRBD1. The CDR3 has 17 residues. V was clipped by 0 bases and J by 7 bases; unmatched bases: 6. From germline, CDR1 is SGHDN and CDR2 FVKESK. CDR3 loop: CASSQDGRDRGNSPLHF. CDR3 DNA sequence: TGTGCCAGCAGCCAAGATGGCCGGGACAGGGGAAATTCACCCCTCCACTTT. The full variable domain, completed using reference TRBV14 and TRBJ1-6, is EAGVTQFPSHSVIEKGQTVTLRCDPISGHDNLYWYRRVMGKEIKFLLHFVKESKQDESGMPNNRFLAERTGGTYSTLKVQPAELEDSGVYFCASSQDGRDRGNSPLHFGNGTRLTVT.

The V gene is TRBV30, the J gene TRBJ2-5, with TRBD2 as a possible D gene (6 bases). The CDR3 is 13 amino acids. Germline V gives CDR1 GTSNPN, CDR2 SVGIG (reference sequence). The ends were cut back, 4 bases at V and 4 bases at J, with 13 bases in the middle. The CDR3 nucleotides are TGTGCCTGGAACGAGGTGGGGGGAGAGACCCAGTACTTC. Its protein is CAWNEVGGETQYF.

This clone was detected only a few times. The gene calls are TRBV2 and TRBJ2-1; D is unresolved. The CDR3 totals 14 residues. CDR1 SNHLY and CDR2 FYNNEI come from the germline V gene. Trimming pared 4 bases from V and 6 bases from J, leaving 13 bases between. The CDR3 loop is CASSGVSSSNEQFF. The CDR3 coding sequence is TGTGCCAGCAGTGGCGTGAGTAGCAGCAATGAGCAGTTCTTC.

The chain recombines TRBV6-5 with TRBJ2-3, with D tentatively TRBD2 (5 bases). The CDR3 sequence is 15 residues long. The germline gives CDR1 MNHEY, CDR2 SVGAGI. Deletions cut 0 bases from V and 2 bases from J, with 9 bases between. The CDR3 here is CASSYSRGNTDTQYF. The CDR3 coding sequence is TGTGCCAGCAGTTACTCGCGAGGGAACACAGATACGCAGTATTTT.

The chain has TRBV29-1 and TRBJ2-7; 9 nucleotides line up with TRBD2. V was clipped by 6 bases and J by 6 bases; unmatched bases: 18. Germline V CDR1 and CDR2: SQVTM, ANQGSEA. The CDR3 sequence is 16 residues long. CDR3 protein: CSVPSSSGMGLGEQYF. CDR3 DNA: TGCAGCGTCCCATCTTCTAGCGGGATGGGGCTTGGCGAGCAGTACTTC.

V and J are TRBV23-1 and TRBJ2-6; weak D call: TRBD1 (6 bases). TRBV23-1 is assigned to the ORF class and has an uncertain function. The CDR3 is 18 residues long. Trimming pared 1 base from V and 2 bases from J, leaving 15 bases between. The CDR3 DNA sequence: TGCGCCAGCAGTCAATATGGGCCAGGGGTAACTGGGGCCAACGTCCTGACTTTC. Its protein is CASSQYGPGVTGANVLTF.

This sequence joins TRBV28 and TRBJ2-3; 11 nucleotides match TRBD2. CDR3 length equals 19 residues. J gave up 0 bases and V 6 bases, and 14 bases lay outside the gene matches. Germline V gene data show CDR1 as MDHEN and CDR2 as SYDVKM. The CDR3 DNA sequence: TGTGCCAGCAGAGATCTGGAGGGACTAGCGGCTTCTAGCACAGATACGCAGTATTTT. Residues: CASRDLEGLAASSTDTQYF.

The chain uses TRBV6-2 or TRBV6-3 and TRBJ2-3, with 10 bases aligning to TRBD2. Germline assignment: CDR1 MNHEY and CDR2 SVGEGT. Trimming at V came to 0 bases and at J to 3 bases, leaving 6 bases not matched to a gene. The CDR3 runs to 17 residues. The CDR3, as DNA: TGTGCCAGCAGTTACTCGTCTAGCGGGAGTGGAACAGATACGCAGTATTTT. Translated: CASSYSSSGSGTDTQYF.

This chain links TRBV24-1 with TRBJ2-3; 8 bases match TRBD2. There are 15 residues in the CDR3. After removal of 3 bases from V and 4 bases from J, the junction contained 5 bases not matched to a gene. Germline V CDR1 and CDR2: KGHDR, SFDVKD. CDR3 protein: CATSDPSGSADTQYF. In DNA form, the CDR3 reads TGTGCCACCAGTGATCCGAGCGGGAGTGCAGATACGCAGTATTTT.

The chain uses TRBV4-2 and TRBJ1-3; tentatively, D is TRBD1 (6 bases). The CDR3 length is 15 residues. Germline V gene lookup returns CDR1 LGHNA and CDR2 YNFKEQ. V was trimmed by 0 bases and J by 4 bases, leaving 10 bases between them. The CDR3, as DNA: TGTGCCAGCAGCCAAGACGCAGGGGCAGGAAACACCATATATTTT. The encoded protein is CASSQDAGAGNTIYF.

The chain links TRBV5-1 to TRBJ1-6; TRBD1 aligns across 7 bases. Germline V gene sequence: CDR1 SGHRS, CDR2 YFSETQ. Trimming removed 3 bases from V and 5 bases from J; junction bases left unmatched: 8. This CDR3 has 16 residues. The DNA of the CDR3 is TGCGCCAGCAGCTGGTCCGGGGACAGCGATAATTCACCCCTCCACTTT. This sequence encodes CASSWSGDSDNSPLHF.

The chain recombines TRBV20-1 with TRBJ2-7, with a tentative D call TRBD1 (5 bases). V was shortened by 7 bases and J by 4 bases, with 8 bases between the two germline ends. Germline V lookup: CDR1 DFQATT, CDR2 SNEGSKA (reference sequence). The CDR3 length is 10 residues. CDR3 sequence (DNA): TGCAGTGGGACAATTTACGAGCAGTACTTC. As protein: CSGTIYEQYF.

The V gene is TRBV7-2, the J gene TRBJ2-3; D is possibly TRBD2 (5 bases). CDR3 length: 16 residues. V was shortened by 4 bases and J by 4 bases, with 18 bases between the two germline ends. From germline, CDR1 is SGHTA and CDR2 FQGNSA. The CDR3, as DNA: TGTGCCAGCAGCTCCCGGGGAGCCCCTGTCCCAGATACGCAGTATTTT. Translation: CASSSRGAPVPDTQYF.

This clone was recorded only once. The V and J genes are TRBV11-2 and TRBJ1-2; a weak D match, TRBD1 (6 bases). The CDR3 has 15 residues. CDR1 is SGHAT, CDR2 FQNNGV, per germline. The V end lost 5 bases, the J end lost 3 bases, and 16 bases lay between the germline ends. CDR3 nucleotide sequence: TGTGCCAGCAGCCCCGCGGGGGGCTCTGACTATGGCTACACCTTC. Amino acid sequence: CASSPAGGSDYGYTF.

The chain links TRBV5-4 to TRBJ1-2, with 7 bases that match TRBD1. Germline V gives CDR1 SGHNT, CDR2 YYREEE (reference sequence). The CDR3 has 15 amino acids. V shed 3 bases, J shed 6 bases, and the junction held 11 bases outside the gene matches. CDR3 amino acids: CASSSKLQGNHGYTF. As DNA, the CDR3 is TGTGCCAGCAGCTCCAAACTACAGGGGAATCATGGCTACACCTTC.

The chain has TRBV30 and TRBJ2-1, with 10 positions matching TRBD2. The V gene's germline CDR1 is GTSNPN and CDR2 SVGIG (reference sequence). The CDR3 is 14 amino acids. V lost 2 bases to trimming and J lost 6 bases; unmatched junction nucleotides: 4. The CDR3 reads CAWSSGGAFNEQFF. The CDR3 DNA reads TGTGCCTGGAGTAGCGGGGGGGCCTTCAATGAGCAGTTCTTC.

This clone has a handful of counts. The V and J genes are TRBV6-1 and TRBJ2-2, with 12 bases matching TRBD2. Germline trimming cut 3 bases from V and 6 bases from J; bases unmatched to any gene: 2. This CDR3 is 15 amino acids long. Germline V gene lookup returns CDR1 MNHNS and CDR2 SASEGT. Here the CDR3 reads CASSELAGGPGELFF. The CDR3, as DNA: TGTGCCAGCAGTGAGCTAGCGGGGGGGCCCGGGGAGCTGTTTTTT.

V is TRBV7-9 and J is TRBJ1-5; no firm D call. V lost 1 base and J lost 0, with 4 bases in between. The CDR3 covers 14 residues. Germline V gives CDR1 SEHNR, CDR2 FQNEAQ (reference sequence). The CDR3: CASSLGASNQPQHF. Here the CDR3 DNA reads TGTGCCAGCAGCTTAGGGGCTAGCAATCAGCCCCAGCATTTT.

The chain has TRBV5-6 and TRBJ1-2, with 7 bases matching TRBD1. The ends lost 4 bases at V and 2 bases at J; junction bases unmatched: 11. CDR1 is SGHDT, CDR2 YYEEEE, per germline. The CDR3 totals 16 residues. CDR3 nucleotides: TGTGCCAGCAGCCTCCTCGGACAGGAACACAACTATGGCTACACCTTC. It encodes CASSLLGQEHNYGYTF.